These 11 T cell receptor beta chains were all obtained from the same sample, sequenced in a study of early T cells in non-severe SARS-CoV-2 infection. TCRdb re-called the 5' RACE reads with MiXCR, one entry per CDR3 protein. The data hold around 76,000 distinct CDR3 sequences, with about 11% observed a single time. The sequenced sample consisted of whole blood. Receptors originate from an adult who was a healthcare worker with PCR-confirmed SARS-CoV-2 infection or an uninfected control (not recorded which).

The CDR3 DNA sequence: TGTGCCAGCAGCCAAGCCGCTTCCAGGGACGAGCAGTACTTC. As protein: CASSQAASRDEQYF. J is TRBJ2-7 and V is TRBV7-2; possibly TRBD1 for D (5 bases). Germline V gene lookup returns CDR1 SGHTA and CDR2 FQGNSA. The CDR3 runs 14 residues. Trimming stripped 5 bases from V and 5 bases from J, with 16 bases between.

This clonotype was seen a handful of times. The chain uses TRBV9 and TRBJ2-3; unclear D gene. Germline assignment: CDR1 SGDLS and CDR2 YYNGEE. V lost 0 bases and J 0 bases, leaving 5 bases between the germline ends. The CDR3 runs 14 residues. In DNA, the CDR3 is TGTGCCAGCAGCGTAGGTCTCAGCACAGATACGCAGTATTTT. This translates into CASSVGLSTDTQYF.

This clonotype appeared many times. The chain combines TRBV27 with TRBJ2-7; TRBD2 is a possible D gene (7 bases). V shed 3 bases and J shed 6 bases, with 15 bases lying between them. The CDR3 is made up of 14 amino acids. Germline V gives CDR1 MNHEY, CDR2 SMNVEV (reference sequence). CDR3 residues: CASSFGGGLSEQYF. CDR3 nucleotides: TGTGCCAGCAGTTTCGGCGGGGGCCTTTCCGAGCAGTACTTC.

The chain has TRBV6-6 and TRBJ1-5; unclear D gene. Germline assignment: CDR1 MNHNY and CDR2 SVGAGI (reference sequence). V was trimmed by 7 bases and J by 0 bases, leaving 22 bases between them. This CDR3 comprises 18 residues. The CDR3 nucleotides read TGTGCCAGCACCTCGGCGGTAAACCAGCCCCTTAGCAATCAGCCCCAGCATTTT. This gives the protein CASTSAVNQPLSNQPQHF.

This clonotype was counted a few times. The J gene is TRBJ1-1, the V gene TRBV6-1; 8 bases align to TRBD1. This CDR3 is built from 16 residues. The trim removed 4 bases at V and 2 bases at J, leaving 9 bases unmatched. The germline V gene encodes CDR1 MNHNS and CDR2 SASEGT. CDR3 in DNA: TGTGCCAGCAGTGGAGGGACAGGAGCCCTTAACACTGAAGCTTTCTTT. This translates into CASSGGTGALNTEAFF.

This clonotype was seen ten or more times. CDR3 sequence reads: CAISEPDRGGEKLFF. The CDR3, as DNA: TGTGCCATCAGTGAGCCGGACAGAGGAGGGGAAAAACTGTTTTTT. The chain recombines TRBV10-3 with TRBJ1-4; D perhaps matches TRBD1 (6 bases). Trimming took 2 bases from V and 8 from J, leaving 15 bases between them. The V gene's germline CDR1 is ENHRY and CDR2 SYGVKD. This CDR3 has 15 residues.

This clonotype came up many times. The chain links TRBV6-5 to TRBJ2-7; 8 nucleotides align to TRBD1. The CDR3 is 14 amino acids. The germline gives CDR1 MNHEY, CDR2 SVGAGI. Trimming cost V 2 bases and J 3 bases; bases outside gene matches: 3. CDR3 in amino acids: CASSYPDRVYEQYF. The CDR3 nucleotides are TGTGCCAGCAGTTACCCGGACAGGGTCTACGAGCAGTACTTC.

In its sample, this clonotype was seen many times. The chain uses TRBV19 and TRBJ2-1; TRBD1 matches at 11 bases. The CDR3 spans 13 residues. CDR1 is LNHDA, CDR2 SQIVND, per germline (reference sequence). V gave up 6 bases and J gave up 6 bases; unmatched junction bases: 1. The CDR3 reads CASRGTGGNEQFF. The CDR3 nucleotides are TGTGCCAGTAGGGGGACAGGGGGCAATGAGCAGTTCTTC.

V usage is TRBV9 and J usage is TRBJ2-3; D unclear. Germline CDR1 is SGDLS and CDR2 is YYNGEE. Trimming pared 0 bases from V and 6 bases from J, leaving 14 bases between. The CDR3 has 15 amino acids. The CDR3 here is CASSVGRGSLDTQYF. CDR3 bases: TGTGCCAGCAGCGTAGGCCGCGGATCTCTCGATACGCAGTATTTT. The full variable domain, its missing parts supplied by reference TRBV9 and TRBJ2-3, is DSGVTQTPKHLITATGQRVTLRCSPRSGDLSVYWYQQSLDQGLQFLIQYYNGEERAKGNILERFSAQQFPDLHSELNLSSLELGDSALYFCASSVGRGSLDTQYFGPGTRLTVL.

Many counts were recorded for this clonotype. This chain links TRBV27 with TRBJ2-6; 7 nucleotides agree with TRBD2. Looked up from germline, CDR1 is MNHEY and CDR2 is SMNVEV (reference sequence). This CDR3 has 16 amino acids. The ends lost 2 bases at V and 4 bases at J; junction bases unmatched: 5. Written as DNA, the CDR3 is TGTGCCAGCAGTTTAATAGGGAGGGGAGGGGCCAACGTCCTGACTTTC. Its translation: CASSLIGRGGANVLTF.

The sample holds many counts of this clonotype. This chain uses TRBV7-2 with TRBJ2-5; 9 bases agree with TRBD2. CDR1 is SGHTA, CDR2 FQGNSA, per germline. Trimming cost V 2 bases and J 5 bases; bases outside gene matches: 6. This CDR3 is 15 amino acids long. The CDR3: CASSLQRGAGETQYF. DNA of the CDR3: TGTGCCAGCAGCTTACAGCGGGGGGCCGGGGAGACCCAGTACTTC.